This T cell receptor (beta chain) originates from a study of blood T cell repertoires in COVID-19. Produced via immunoSEQ multiplex PCR; TCRdb's table is partial and in-frame only. This sample has 200,000 to 250,000 clones; just under 85% occur once, and the top ten carry roughly 7.6%. The germline gives CDR1 SGHRS, CDR2 YFSETQ. Deletions cut 5 bases from V and 0 bases from J, with 6 bases between. This CDR3 has 13 amino acids. The gene calls are TRBV5-1 and TRBJ1-3; possible D gene TRBD1, 5 bases. Sequenced: peripheral blood. The clonotype comes from a woman aged 45-60 years with active or convalescent COVID-19. CDR3 protein: CASSDSSGNTIYF. CDR3 DNA: TGCGCCAGCAGTGACAGCTCTGGAAACACCATATATTTT.